These T cell receptor beta chains were read from a single sample in a study of T cell repertoires in cytomegalovirus infection. TCRdb re-called the reads through MiXCR, storing one row per CDR3 protein. The data show around 260,000 distinct CDR3 sequences, roughly 9.1% seen once. The material sequenced was PBMCs. All receptors come from a human donor in good health (CMV status not recorded). Some clones in this sample may be carry-over from other donors' samples. Both conserved end residues are part of each CDR3. A D gene is named only where the DNA matches it firmly. Size tells how often a clone was seen (once, few, many) or the class of an expanded clone, and some rows leave it out.

D gene,J gene,clone size,V gene,CDR3 protein,CDR3 DNA
NA,TRBJ2-2,NA,TRBV20-1,CSARDRGEGPSGELFF,TGCAGTGCTAGAGATAGAGGGGAAGGGCCGTCCGGGGAGCTGTTTTTT
NA,TRBJ2-3,NA,TRBV12-3/TRBV12-4,CASSLDNAPDTQYF,TGTGCCAGCAGTTTGGACAACGCCCCAGATACGCAGTATTTT
TRBD1,TRBJ1-1,few,TRBV20-1,CSARSRVGGGAVNTEAFF,TGCAGTGCTAGGTCCCGTGTAGGGGGCGGGGCCGTGAACACTGAAGCTTTCTTT
NA,TRBJ1-6,many,TRBV7-8,CASSTTGGSPLHF,TGTGCCAGCAGCACCACAGGAGGGTCACCCCTCCACTTT
NA,TRBJ2-7,many,TRBV10-2,CASSVGGSSYEQYF,TGCGCCAGCAGTGTGGGAGGAAGCTCCTACGAGCAGTACTTC
NA,TRBJ1-5,NA,TRBV13,CASSLGTANSNQPQHF,TGTGCCAGCAGCTTAGGTACAGCGAATAGCAATCAGCCCCAGCATTTT
TRBD2,TRBJ2-7,many,TRBV7-2,CASSPPARGGREEQYF,TGTGCCAGCAGCCCCCCTGCCCGCGGGGGGCGGGAAGAGCAGTACTTC
TRBD1,TRBJ1-2,NA,TRBV27,CASRGTGAGYGYTF,TGTGCCAGCAGAGGGACAGGGGCGGGGTATGGCTACACCTTC
NA,TRBJ2-5,NA,TRBV6-2/TRBV6-3,CASSYPEETQYF,TGTGCCAGCAGTTACCCCGAAGAGACCCAGTACTTC
TRBD1,TRBJ1-1,many,TRBV6-2/TRBV6-3,CASSYTRTGDREAFF,TGTGCCAGCAGTTACACCCGGACAGGGGATCGTGAAGCTTTCTTT
NA,TRBJ2-3,many,TRBV13,CASSFKEVVRNTQYF,TGTGCCAGCAGCTTTAAAGAAGTGGTGAGGAATACGCAGTATTTT
TRBD1,TRBJ1-3,many,TRBV28,CASSGDRGRSGNTIYF,TGTGCCAGCAGTGGGGACAGGGGGAGGTCTGGAAACACCATATATTTT
TRBD1,TRBJ1-1,NA,TRBV14,CASSWGQMNTEAFF,TGTGCCAGCAGCTGGGGACAGATGAACACTGAAGCTTTCTTT
TRBD1,TRBJ1-1,NA,TRBV2,CASSEGTGGVTEAFF,TGTGCCAGCAGCGAGGGGACAGGGGGCGTCACTGAAGCTTTCTTT
TRBD1,TRBJ1-5,many,TRBV19,CASSIAGGGGNQPQHF,TGTGCCAGTAGTATCGCAGGGGGCGGGGGCAATCAGCCCCAGCATTTT
NA,TRBJ1-1,NA,TRBV29-1,CSAVGHLNTEAFF,TGCAGCGCCGTCGGACACTTGAACACTGAAGCTTTCTTT
TRBD1,TRBJ1-6,many,TRBV29-1,CSVRQGAQSPLHF,TGCAGCGTCAGACAGGGGGCACAATCACCCCTCCACTTT
NA,TRBJ1-1,many,TRBV7-2,CASSLLGYGAFF,TGTGCCAGCAGCTTATTGGGGTACGGGGCTTTCTTT
TRBD2,TRBJ2-3,few,TRBV11-2,CASSYRTSGEAYF,TGTGCCAGCAGCTACAGGACTAGCGGCGAGGCGTATTTT
NA,TRBJ2-7,many,TRBV7-2,CASSASRQTYEQYF,TGTGCCAGCAGCGCGTCTAGACAGACCTACGAGCAGTACTTC
NA,TRBJ1-2,few,TRBV12-3/TRBV12-4,CASSGTRTTRGYTF,TGTGCCAGCAGTGGCACAAGGACGACCCGTGGCTACACCTTC
NA,TRBJ2-7,many,TRBV7-9,CASSLAGQNYEQYF,TGTGCCAGCAGCTTAGCGGGGCAGAACTACGAGCAGTACTTC
NA,TRBJ1-5,few,TRBV20-1,CSAPNYREGQPQHF,TGCAGTGCCCCAAACTACAGGGAGGGTCAGCCCCAGCATTTT
TRBD1,TRBJ2-1,few,TRBV5-1,CASSTRDRAYNEQFF,TGCGCCAGCAGCACCCGGGACAGGGCCTACAATGAGCAGTTCTTC
NA,TRBJ2-1,many,TRBV24-1,CATSDLRASEQFF,TGTGCCACCAGTGATTTGCGGGCCTCTGAGCAGTTCTTC
NA,TRBJ1-2,once,TRBV12-3/TRBV12-4,CASSRIETPSYTF,TGTGCCAGCAGTCGCATTGAGACCCCGTCGTACACCTTC
NA,TRBJ1-1,many,TRBV6-1,CASSYATMNTEAFF,TGTGCCAGCAGTTACGCGACAATGAACACTGAAGCTTTCTTT
TRBD1,TRBJ2-7,few,TRBV18,CASSPRDSPGDEQYF,TGTGCCAGCTCACCTAGGGACAGCCCCGGGGACGAGCAGTACTTC
NA,TRBJ2-1,NA,TRBV7-2,CASSLAGVGSSYNEQFF,TGTGCCAGCAGCTTGGCTGGAGTCGGGAGTTCCTACAATGAGCAGTTCTTC
TRBD1,TRBJ2-1,many,TRBV7-2,CASSPDRDRGNEQFF,TGTGCCAGCAGCCCAGACCGGGACAGGGGAAATGAGCAGTTCTTC
NA,TRBJ1-1,NA,TRBV12-3/TRBV12-4,CASSFVGDTEAFF,TGTGCCAGCAGTTTTGTAGGGGACACTGAAGCTTTCTTT
NA,TRBJ1-1,few,TRBV6-2/TRBV6-3,CASTSQVGRGETEAFF,TGTGCCAGCACTTCACAGGTGGGAAGGGGAGAGACTGAAGCTTTCTTT
NA,TRBJ2-4,many,TRBV7-2,CASSLELGSLSKNIQYF,TGTGCCAGCAGCTTAGAACTCGGGAGTTTATCCAAAAACATTCAGTACTTC
NA,TRBJ2-7,many,TRBV5-5,CASSFQPLVEQYF,TGTGCCAGCAGCTTCCAACCCCTCGTCGAGCAGTACTTC
NA,TRBJ2-1,few,TRBV6-2/TRBV6-3,CASSYDRPRYNEQFF,TGTGCCAGCAGTTACGACAGACCCCGCTACAATGAGCAGTTCTTC
NA,TRBJ2-3,many,TRBV7-2,CASSLSLSFGTDTQYF,TGTGCCAGCAGCTTATCCCTTTCCTTTGGCACAGATACGCAGTATTTT
NA,TRBJ2-2,many,TRBV4-3,CASSQESYANTGELFF,TGCGCCAGCAGCCAAGAGTCCTACGCGAACACCGGGGAGCTGTTTTTT
NA,TRBJ2-3,NA,TRBV11-2,CASSYRGGGSLTDTQYF,TGTGCCAGCAGCTACCGAGGGGGGGGATCTCTCACAGATACGCAGTATTTT
NA,TRBJ1-1,many,TRBV7-2,CASSPGRVYDTEAFF,TGTGCCAGCAGCCCAGGCAGGGTGTACGACACTGAAGCTTTCTTT
TRBD1,TRBJ2-2,few,TRBV20-1,CSAGDRGTGELFF,TGCAGTGCAGGGGACAGAGGAACCGGGGAGCTGTTTTTT
TRBD2,TRBJ2-5,many,TRBV7-2,CASSLALAGGLQETQYF,TGTGCCAGCAGCTTAGCGCTAGCGGGGGGGCTTCAAGAGACCCAGTACTTC
NA,TRBJ1-1,NA,TRBV7-8,CASSQRGGWNTEAFF,TGTGCCAGCAGCCAGCGTGGGGGTTGGAACACTGAAGCTTTCTTT
NA,TRBJ1-1,NA,TRBV28,CASSPGRTLMNTEAFF,TGTGCCAGCAGTCCGGGACGAACCCTAATGAACACTGAAGCTTTCTTT
TRBD2,TRBJ2-1,few,TRBV6-5,CASSYLLAGGENEQFF,TGTGCCAGCAGTTACTTACTAGCGGGAGGGGAAAATGAGCAGTTCTTC